This record concerns one T cell receptor (beta chain) sequence. The antigen remains unidentified. V gave up 2 bases and J gave up 2 bases, with 12 bases separating them. The CDR3 runs 15 residues. Per germline, CDR1 SEHNR and CDR2 FQNEAQ (reference sequence). These data come from a study of cytomegalovirus exposure and HLA in healthy donors. General study results and limits: Per a prior analysis, the majority of TCR beta V segments were productive roughly 87% or roughly 30% of the time. The later analysis indicated that the majority of CMV-associated TCR beta chains appeared HLA-restricted. Trimming of TCR beta V- and J-genes showed a link, identified in a later analysis, to a missense DCLRE1C variant.

13 Jbeta primers and 60 Vbeta primers were used for the PCR. Sequenced by immunoSEQ multiplex PCR; TCRdb stores in-frame clones only, minus some. The sample lists some 160,000 clones, roughly 85% seen once, with approximately 2.5% in the top ten. Healthy bone marrow donors made up the donors. Sequencing input: PBMCs. This sequence originates from a young man in good health and CMV-seropositive. The genes are TRBV7-9 and TRBJ1-1; D remains unclear. CDR3: CASSLLGQINTEAFF. Here the CDR3 DNA reads TGTGCCAGCAGCTTATTGGGCCAGATTAACACTGAAGCTTTCTTT.